This entry describes one T cell receptor beta chain. V was clipped by 8 bases and J by 10 bases; unmatched bases: 12. Germline V lookup: CDR1 SGHNT, CDR2 YYREEE (reference sequence). The length of the CDR3 is 14 residues. These data belong to a study of blood T cell repertoires in COVID-19. In the original workflow: Researchers report that nucleated cell counts were estimated from reference gene primer amplification. Profiling relied on immunoSEQ multiplex PCR, and the TCRdb table lists in-frame clones only, not all of them. V and J calls and clone size are those listed in that table; D and trimming were worked out from the DNA. Among under 200,000 clones listed, about 86% were seen once.

The chain has TRBV5-4 and TRBJ2-1; 10 positions agree with TRBD2. Sequenced: peripheral blood. The receptor's source is a man aged 50 to 59 with active or convalescent COVID-19. The CDR3 spells CASRAGGLFWEQFF. The CDR3 DNA reads as TGTGCCAGTAGAGCGGGGGGGCTCTTTTGGGAGCAGTTCTTC.